Listed here is a single T cell receptor (beta chain). This record belongs to a study of blood T cell repertoires in COVID-19. Study-level information: Samples of COVID-19 (acute and convalescent) were obtained from the United States, Italy and Spain.

Sequencing was performed with immunoSEQ multiplex PCR; in TCRdb, only in-frame clones are kept and a portion is missing. Of about 480,000 clones in the sample, approximately 91% were seen once. This clonotype was obtained from a woman aged 45-65 years with COVID-19, enrolled during active disease. The sample consisted of peripheral blood.

CDR3 region: CAISRSGGVFGEQFF. The CDR3 DNA sequence: TGTGCCATCAGTCGAAGCGGGGGGGTATTCGGTGAGCAGTTCTTC. The chain links TRBV10-3 to TRBJ2-1, with TRBD2 identical over 10 bases. The CDR3 sequence is 15 residues long. With 5 bases clipped from V and 9 bases from J, the junction kept 10 bases outside the gene matches. Germline CDR1 reads ENHRY; CDR2 reads SYGVKD.